These 31 T cell receptor beta chains originate from one sample sequenced in a study of blood T cell repertoires in COVID-19. This table comes from immunoSEQ multiplex PCR, and its TCRdb copy is limited to in-frame clones, with some not included. The sample holds approximately 140,000 clones, about 85% seen once. The sample taken for sequencing was peripheral blood. These receptors were taken from a woman aged 40 to 55 with active or convalescent COVID-19.

This chain uses TRBV5-1 with TRBJ1-6; TRBD1 aligns across 10 bases. This CDR3 region has 15 residues. Losses at the gene ends were 3 bases for V and 8 bases for J; bases not matched to a gene: 5. Per germline, CDR1 SGHRS and CDR2 YFSETQ. The CDR3 region is CASSSRTGGDSPLHF. For the CDR3, the DNA is TGCGCCAGCAGCTCCCGGACAGGGGGGGATTCACCCCTCCACTTT.

The chain is built from TRBV9 and TRBJ2-1, with TRBD2 identical over 11 bases. The CDR3 runs to 15 residues. With V trimmed by 0 bases and J by 9 bases, 5 bases remained unmatched. Germline loops: CDR1 SGDLS, CDR2 YYNGEE. The CDR3: CASSVGSGGATEQFF. The CDR3 DNA is TGTGCCAGCAGCGTAGGTAGCGGGGGGGCCACTGAGCAGTTCTTC.

The genes are TRBV7-2 and TRBJ2-7; 8 nucleotides align to TRBD2. Germline V lookup: CDR1 SGHTA, CDR2 FQGNSA. The V segment lost 3 bases and the J segment 5 bases; nucleotides outside the gene matches: 6. This CDR3 comprises 14 residues. CDR3 protein: CASSLGTSVDEQYF. CDR3 DNA sequence: TGTGCCAGCAGCTTGGGGACTAGTGTCGACGAGCAGTACTTC.

The J gene is TRBJ1-1, the V gene TRBV5-8, with D unresolved. Trimming pared 1 base from V and 5 bases from J, leaving 12 bases between. Germline V gives CDR1 SGHTS, CDR2 YDEGEE. The CDR3 runs 14 residues. DNA for the CDR3: TGTGCCAGCAGCTTGTGGGCGAGAGGGACTGAAGCTTTCTTT. It yields the protein CASSLWARGTEAFF. The full variable domain, in which reference TRBV5-8 and TRBJ1-1 provide the parts outside the CDR3, is EAGVTQSPTHLIKTRGQQATLRCSPISGHTSVYWYQQALGLGLQFLLWYDEGEERNRGNFPPRFSGRQFPNYSSELNVNALELEDSALYLCASSLWARGTEAFFGQGTRLTVV.

The rearrangement uses TRBV6-4 and TRBJ2-1; TRBD1 matches 10 bases. CDR3 size: 14 residues. V shed 3 bases and J 10 bases; nucleotides not matched to a gene: 6. Germline V gene data show CDR1 as MRHNA and CDR2 as SNTAGT. This chain's CDR3 is CASSERQGAREQFF. CDR3 sequence (DNA): TGTGCCAGCAGTGAGCGACAGGGGGCTAGAGAGCAGTTCTTC.

This clone was seen more than once but under ten times. The chain carries TRBV13 and TRBJ2-3, with D uncertain. Trimming took 3 bases from V and 5 from J, leaving 3 bases between them. Germline V CDR1 and CDR2: PRHDT, FYEKMQ (reference sequence). The CDR3 sequence is 11 residues long. The CDR3 loop is CASSFGDTQYF. DNA of the CDR3: TGTGCCAGCAGCTTCGGAGATACGCAGTATTTT.

This clone was picked up one time. The V gene is TRBV28, the J gene TRBJ1-6; the match to TRBD1 covers 9 bases. The CDR3 consists of 15 residues. With 6 bases clipped from V and 7 bases from J, the junction kept 7 bases outside the gene matches. The V gene's germline CDR1 is MDHEN and CDR2 SYDVKM. The CDR3 DNA follows: TGTGCCAGCAGACTCCCGACAGGGGGGAATTCACCCCTCCACTTT. This translates into CASRLPTGGNSPLHF.

This clone has more than one count but fewer than ten. The chain has TRBV24-1 and TRBJ2-1, with 7 bases lining up with TRBD2. The CDR3 extends over 15 amino acids. V lost 2 bases to trimming and J lost 8 bases; unmatched junction nucleotides: 8. Germline loops: CDR1 KGHDR, CDR2 SFDVKD. The CDR3, as DNA: TGTGCCACCAGTGATTACGGGGGGAGGTCCCATGAGCAGTTCTTC. This gives the protein CATSDYGGRSHEQFF.

The CDR3 reads CASSHPRGEQFF. The CDR3 nucleotides are TGTGCCAGCAGCCACCCTAGGGGTGAGCAGTTCTTC. The chain is built from TRBV5-4 and TRBJ2-1; the D gene is possibly TRBD1 (5 bases). The V end lost 4 bases, the J end lost 9 bases, and 11 bases lay between the germline ends. The CDR3 has 12 amino acids. Germline V lookup: CDR1 SGHNT, CDR2 YYREEE (reference sequence).

The chain links TRBV27 to TRBJ2-1; D not certain. CDR3 size: 13 residues. Trimming cost V 3 bases and J 7 bases, with 10 bases left between them. Germline loops: CDR1 MNHEY, CDR2 SMNVEV (reference sequence). In DNA, the CDR3 is TGTGCCAGCAGTTTCATCGGTTCAAATGAGCAGTTCTTC. Its protein product is CASSFIGSNEQFF.

This chain links TRBV3-1 (or the pseudogene TRBV3-2) with TRBJ2-7; 7 nucleotides align to TRBD2. This CDR3 is built from 15 residues. Trimming cost V 6 bases and J 6 bases; bases outside gene matches: 14. Germline V gene data show CDR1 as LGHDT and CDR2 as YNNKEL (reference sequence). The CDR3 DNA sequence: TGTGCCAGCAGTCAATCGGCGGGAGAGGGTTGCGAGCAGTACTTC. It translates to CASSQSAGEGCEQYF.

This clone was detected once. The rearrangement links TRBV9 to TRBJ2-1, with a weak D call TRBD2 (5 bases). CDR3 length: 14 residues. Germline V lookup: CDR1 SGDLS, CDR2 YYNGEE. V was cut by 0 bases and J by 8 bases, with 12 bases left in between. CDR3 bases: TGTGCCAGCAGCGTAGCCGAGGGTTGGGATGAGCAGTTCTTC. Translation gives CASSVAEGWDEQFF.

The rearrangement links TRBV2 to TRBJ2-5; D perhaps matches TRBD2 (7 bases). Per germline, CDR1 SNHLY and CDR2 FYNNEI. CDR3 length equals 14 residues. The germline V and J ends were trimmed by 5 bases and 4 bases, with 14 bases remaining between them. The CDR3 bases are TGTGCCAGCAGTTCTACTAGGGGGGGAGAGACCCAGTACTTC. This encodes CASSSTRGGETQYF.

This chain uses TRBV19 with TRBJ2-1, with TRBD2 identical over 10 bases. Germline loops: CDR1 LNHDA, CDR2 SQIVND (reference sequence). The CDR3 runs 15 residues. The V and J ends lost 1 base and 9 bases, in that order; junction bases with no gene match: 6. The CDR3 is CASSIASGSRVEQFF. The CDR3 nucleotides read TGTGCCAGTAGTATAGCTAGCGGGAGTAGGGTTGAGCAGTTCTTC.

V gene TRBV18 combines with J gene TRBJ2-1, with D possibly being TRBD1 (5 bases). There are 15 residues in the CDR3. The germline V gene has CDR1 KGHSH and CDR2 LQKENI. V lost 2 bases to trimming and J lost 3 bases, with 11 bases between them. This chain's CDR3 is CASSPRQLGYNEQFF. In nucleotides, the CDR3 is TGTGCCAGCTCACCAAGACAGCTGGGCTACAATGAGCAGTTCTTC.

V and J are TRBV30 and TRBJ1-4; D gene unclear. CDR1 is GTSNPN, CDR2 SVGIG, per germline (reference sequence). The CDR3 spans 15 residues. The ends were cut back, 5 bases at V and 0 bases at J, with 13 bases in the middle. This chain's CDR3 is CAWGALAATNEKLFF. CDR3 DNA sequence: TGTGCCTGGGGCGCCTTGGCAGCAACTAATGAAAAACTGTTTTTT. The whole variable domain, remainder taken from reference TRBV30 and TRBJ1-4, is SQTIHQWPATLVQPVGSPLSLECTVEGTSNPNLYWYRQAAGRGLQLLFYSVGIGQISSEVPQNLSASRPQDRQFILSSKKLLLSDSGFYLCAWGALAATNEKLFFGSGTQLSVL.

The V gene is TRBV19, the J gene TRBJ1-3; TRBD1 matches at 7 bases. The germline V gene encodes CDR1 LNHDA and CDR2 SQIVND (reference sequence). There are 14 residues in the CDR3. V trimming: 4 bases; J trimming: 4 bases; junction bases outside the gene matches: 4. CDR3 nucleotide sequence: TGTGCCAGTAGTACCCGGGGACAGGGAAACACCATATATTTT. Residues: CASSTRGQGNTIYF.

The CDR3 is CASSFGTGLGYTF. The CDR3 DNA follows: TGTGCCAGCAGTTTCGGGACAGGGCTTGGCTACACCTTC. This chain joins TRBV27 and TRBJ1-2; 9 nucleotides line up with TRBD1. Trimming took 3 bases from V and 7 from J; bases not matched to a gene: 3. This CDR3 contains 13 residues. Germline V lookup: CDR1 MNHEY, CDR2 SMNVEV (reference sequence).

V is TRBV7-2 and J is TRBJ2-2; 11 nucleotides line up with TRBD2. CDR3 length: 18 residues. Germline CDR1 and CDR2: SGHTA and FQGNSA. Trimming took 5 bases from V and 8 from J; bases not matched to a gene: 16. The CDR3 here is CASSPPAGVAGGEGELFF. The CDR3 DNA reads as TGTGCCAGCAGCCCCCCCGCGGGAGTAGCGGGAGGGGAAGGGGAGCTGTTTTTT. The entire variable domain, with the rest obtained from reference TRBV7-2 and TRBJ2-2, is as follows: GAGVSQSPSNKVTEKGKDVELRCDPISGHTALYWYRQSLGQGLEFLIYFQGNSAPDKSGLPSDRFSAERTGGSVSTLTIQRTQQEDSAVYLCASSPPAGVAGGEGELFFGEGSRLTVL.

The genes are TRBV28 and TRBJ2-5; 11 bases are a match to TRBD1. Germline V gene sequence: CDR1 MDHEN, CDR2 SYDVKM. The J segment lost 6 bases and the V segment lost 5 bases, leaving 5 bases of the junction unmatched. The CDR3 runs to 14 residues. The CDR3 DNA reads as TGTGCCAGCAGTCGAGGGACAGGGGGACAGACCCAGTACTTC. Translation: CASSRGTGGQTQYF.

V usage is TRBV28 and J usage is TRBJ1-2, with a weak D call TRBD1 (6 bases). The CDR3 loop spans 14 amino acids. Germline CDR1 MDHEN, CDR2 SYDVKM. V lost 6 bases, J lost 7 bases, and 18 bases lay in between. CDR3 DNA: TGTGCCAGCAGAGATACAGGGTTAAAGAGTGGCTACACCTTC. As protein: CASRDTGLKSGYTF.

The chain carries TRBV2 and TRBJ2-1; TRBD2 aligns across 11 bases. The CDR3 is 13 residues long. After removal of 6 bases from V and 12 bases from J, the junction contained 7 bases not matched to a gene. Germline CDR1 reads SNHLY; CDR2 reads FYNNEI. This CDR3 reads CASSNSGRGRQFF. The CDR3 coding sequence is TGTGCCAGCAGCAATAGCGGGAGGGGGCGGCAGTTCTTC.

In this sample, this clone turned up once. This chain uses TRBV18 with TRBJ2-7, with 14 bases fitting TRBD2. This CDR3 has 17 amino acids. CDR1 KGHSH and CDR2 LQKENI come from the germline V gene. V was pared by 6 bases and J by 5 bases, with 12 bases of the junction left unmatched. Written as DNA, the CDR3 is TGTGCCAGCTCCCAACCCCGACTAGCGGGGGGGCCCAACGAGCAGTACTTC. Protein sequence: CASSQPRLAGGPNEQYF.

This chain joins TRBV10-2 and TRBJ1-2; 8 nucleotides match TRBD1. J gave up 8 bases and V 6 bases, and 8 bases lay outside the gene matches. Germline V gene lookup returns CDR1 WSHSY and CDR2 SAAADI. The CDR3 runs to 13 residues. CDR3 bases: TGCGCCAGCAGAAATACAGGGGGTGGCGGCTACACCTTC. The encoded protein is CASRNTGGGGYTF.

This chain uses TRBV9 with TRBJ2-3, with D possibly TRBD2 on 6 matching bases. The V end lost 0 bases, the J end lost 0 bases, and 17 bases lay between the germline ends. This CDR3 has 18 residues. Germline CDR1 is SGDLS and CDR2 is YYNGEE. The DNA of the CDR3 is TGTGCCAGCAGCGTAGGGGTCACGGGAGACCCTAGCACAGATACGCAGTATTTT. It is translated as CASSVGVTGDPSTDTQYF. The full variable domain, its missing parts supplied by reference TRBV9 and TRBJ2-3, is DSGVTQTPKHLITATGQRVTLRCSPRSGDLSVYWYQQSLDQGLQFLIQYYNGEERAKGNILERFSAQQFPDLHSELNLSSLELGDSALYFCASSVGVTGDPSTDTQYFGPGTRLTVL.

The chain carries TRBV28 and TRBJ2-7, with D tentatively TRBD2 (6 bases). The germline V gene encodes CDR1 MDHEN and CDR2 SYDVKM. With 6 bases removed from V and 4 bases from J, the gap between germline ends came to 31 bases. The length of the CDR3 is 19 residues. CDR3 bases: TGTGCCAGCAGCTCTATAGCGGCTGTTGAGTCTTTTGGTCGGTACGAGCAGTACTTC. As protein: CASSSIAAVESFGRYEQYF.

The chain is built from TRBV28 and TRBJ1-2, with 9 bases fitting TRBD1. With V trimmed by 3 bases and J by 6 bases, 5 bases remained unmatched. Germline assignment: CDR1 MDHEN and CDR2 SYDVKM. CDR3 length: 14 amino acids. CDR3 protein: CASSLNRGLNGYTF. DNA of the CDR3: TGTGCCAGCAGTTTGAACAGGGGGCTTAATGGCTACACCTTC.

J is TRBJ2-7 and V is TRBV7-7; a possible D gene is TRBD1 (5 bases). The V gene's germline CDR1 is SSHAT and CDR2 FNYEAQ (reference sequence). The ends were cut back, 5 bases at V and 2 bases at J, with 25 bases in the middle. The CDR3 loop spans 18 amino acids. The chain's CDR3 is CASSRGQPPKLGAYEQYF. The CDR3 DNA reads TGTGCCAGCAGCCGTGGACAACCGCCGAAACTTGGGGCCTACGAGCAGTACTTC.

This clone showed up just a few times. The V gene is TRBV2, the J gene TRBJ2-7, with 7 positions matching TRBD1. The V and J ends lost 0 bases and 1 base, in that order; junction bases with no gene match: 3. The CDR3 is 15 amino acids. CDR1 is SNHLY, CDR2 FYNNEI, per germline. This CDR3 reads CASSEARDRSYEQYF. CDR3 coding DNA: TGTGCCAGCAGTGAAGCTCGGGACAGATCCTACGAGCAGTACTTC.

The rearrangement links TRBV19 to TRBJ2-3, with TRBD2 matching 8 bases. The trim removed 4 bases at V and 1 base at J, leaving 4 bases unmatched. CDR1 LNHDA and CDR2 SQIVND come from the germline V gene (reference sequence). This CDR3 comprises 15 residues. The CDR3 DNA reads as TGTGCCAGTAGTAGCGGGGGGCGTCGCACAGATACGCAGTATTTT. This codes for CASSSGGRRTDTQYF. The whole variable domain, remainder taken from reference TRBV19 and TRBJ2-3, is DGGITQSPKYLFRKEGQNVTLSCEQNLNHDAMYWYRQDPGQGLRLIYYSQIVNDFQKGDIAEGYSVSREKKESFPLTVTSAQKNPTAFYLCASSSGGRRTDTQYFGPGTRLTVL.

The chain couples TRBV28 to TRBJ2-7; 11 bases fit TRBD1. From germline, CDR1 is MDHEN and CDR2 SYDVKM. V gave up 2 bases and J gave up 5 bases; unmatched junction bases: 5. The CDR3 is 15 amino acids. CDR3 in DNA: TGTGCCAGCAGTTTAAGGACAGGGGGCCCAAACGAGCAGTACTTC. Protein product: CASSLRTGGPNEQYF. Together with reference TRBV28 and TRBJ2-7, the CDR3 gives the full variable domain: DVKVTQSSRYLVKRTGEKVFLECVQDMDHENMFWYRQDPGLGLRLIYFSYDVKMKEKGDIPEGYSVSREKKERFSLILESASTNQTSMYLCASSLRTGGPNEQYFGPGTRLTVT.